This T cell receptor beta chain was identified during a study of CD8 T cells in ankylosing spondylitis. This clonotype was counted ten times or more. Antigen: not known. Findings of the study overall: Significantly higher representation of disease-linked clones was reported for matched ankylosing spondylitis synovial fluid. Apparently characteristic of ankylosing spondylitis blood was a TCR beta motif (fewer than ten highly homologous variants). Within peripheral blood, clones linked to disease were CD8+ and relatively rare.

Quantitative 5'-RACE with molecular barcodes produced the TCR beta libraries. TCRdb re-called the 5' RACE reads with MiXCR, one entry per CDR3 protein. The data hold about 140,000 distinct CDR3 sequences, with roughly a third observed a single time. In germline, CDR1 is MNHEY, CDR2 SMNVEV (reference sequence). Trimming took 2 bases from V and 6 from J; bases not matched to a gene: 10. There are 17 residues in the CDR3. The chain carries TRBV27 and TRBJ2-3; 11 bases agree with TRBD1. The specimen sequenced was synovial fluid, either unsorted or a sorted T cell fraction (not recorded which). This receptor was identified in a male donor with ankylosing spondylitis. The CDR3: CASSLRAGTGGGDTQYF. The CDR3 DNA sequence: TGTGCCAGCAGTTTACGGGCCGGGACAGGGGGGGGGGATACGCAGTATTTT.